This T cell receptor beta chain was captured by sequencing in a study of T cells in Graves' hyperthyroidism and ophthalmopathy. Amplified TCR beta CDR3 regions came from RNA transcripts. The primer set for the first-round RT-PCR of the TCR CDR3 was HTBI. MiXCR, applied by TCRdb to the multiplex PCR reads, yields one record per CDR3 protein. The table records about 640,000 distinct CDR3 sequences, 45% of them present only once. Regarding this clonotype: Its specificity is unknown.

General study results and limits: Appearing also in blood were most of the thyroid clonotypes expanded above 0.001. Ophthalmopathy was model-predicted a median roughly 6.2 months pre-onset. Researchers report that a 13 V-J model separated ophthalmopathy from stable hyperthyroidism.

The receptor was isolated from an adult man with Graves' disease, either hyperthyroidism or ophthalmopathy (not recorded which). The material sequenced was peripheral blood or thyroid tissue (not recorded which).

The CDR3 DNA reads TGCAGCGTTAGTTGGGATGGTAGCACTGAAGCTTTCTTT. Amino acids: CSVSWDGSTEAFF. The chain carries TRBV29-1 and TRBJ1-1, with D unresolved. The CDR3 extends over 13 amino acids. V lost 5 bases to trimming and J lost 4 bases, with 14 bases between them. Germline loops: CDR1 SQVTM, CDR2 ANQGSEA.